This T cell receptor (beta chain) was sequenced during a study of OX40 agonist ivuxolimab in advanced cancers. TCRdb's copy holds only in-frame clones and misses some; the assay was immunoSEQ multiplex PCR. The sample includes 75,000 to 95,000 clones, around 84% of them seen just once. Findings and limits, study-wide: With doses of 0.1 to 3.0 mg/kg, CD4+ and CD8+ blood T cells had undergone clonal expansion by week 6.

V trimming: 5 bases; J trimming: 4 bases; junction bases outside the gene matches: 8. The germline V gene encodes CDR1 LNHDA and CDR2 SQIVND (reference sequence). CDR3 length: 15 amino acids. Comment on this clone: The antigen remains unidentified.

The specimen was CD4+ or CD8+ T cells sorted from blood, collected in a trial of the OX40 agonist ivuxolimab. V and J are TRBV19 and TRBJ2-1; 7 bases line up with TRBD1. The clonotype originates from an adult with an advanced solid tumor such as melanoma, head and neck, liver or kidney cancer. The chain's CDR3 is CASSPDRAGYNEQFF. CDR3 DNA sequence: TGTGCCAGTAGTCCAGACAGGGCCGGGTACAATGAGCAGTTCTTC.